These 15 T cell receptor beta chains originate from one sample sequenced in a study of cytomegalovirus exposure and HLA in healthy donors. Primers: 60 Vbeta forward and 13 Jbeta reverse. Produced via immunoSEQ multiplex PCR; TCRdb's table is partial and in-frame only. Here the sample spans about 160,000 clones, 60% to 85% being singletons. The sequencing sample was made of PBMCs. The receptors stem from a woman in her thirties in good health and CMV-seronegative.

The chain has TRBV5-1 and TRBJ2-2, with D perhaps TRBD2 (5 bases). Germline CDR1 reads SGHRS; CDR2 reads YFSETQ. Trimming left V 4 bases short and J 4 bases short, with 5 bases between. The CDR3 sequence is 12 residues long. CDR3 sequence (DNA): TGCGCCAGCAGCGGACTCACCGGGGAGCTGTTTTTT. Translated: CASSGLTGELFF.

The CDR3, as DNA: TGTGCCAGCAGGGAGGGACAGTCTAGCGCCTATGGCTACACCTTC. Translated, it gives CASREGQSSAYGYTF. The chain uses TRBV27 and TRBJ1-2, with 7 bases that match TRBD1. The V and J ends lost 6 bases and 4 bases, in that order; junction bases with no gene match: 11. This CDR3 comprises 15 residues. Per the germline V gene, CDR1 is MNHEY and CDR2 is SMNVEV (reference sequence).

The chain uses TRBV19 and TRBJ2-7, with D unresolved. Trimming left V 3 bases short and J 3 bases short, with 9 bases between. This CDR3 has 13 amino acids. CDR1 is LNHDA and CDR2 is SQIVND in the germline V gene (reference sequence). The CDR3 loop reads CASSIGWSYEQYF. The CDR3 nucleotides are TGTGCCAGTAGTATTGGTTGGAGCTACGAGCAGTACTTC.

The chain recombines TRBV28 with TRBJ1-4, with 12 bases fitting TRBD1. The germline V gene encodes CDR1 MDHEN and CDR2 SYDVKM. Trimming removed 6 bases from V and 5 bases from J; junction bases left unmatched: 4. The CDR3 is 15 amino acids. CDR3 nucleotides: TGTGCCAGCAGCCCAGGGACAGGGGGCAATGAAAAACTGTTTTTT. It specifies CASSPGTGGNEKLFF.

The rearrangement uses TRBV7-8 and TRBJ1-3; D remains ambiguous. Germline V gene sequence: CDR1 SGHVS, CDR2 FQNEAQ. Trimming left V 1 base short and J 2 bases short, with 6 bases between. CDR3 length equals 14 residues. CDR3: CASSLGGTGNTIYF. The DNA for the CDR3 is TGTGCCAGCAGCTTAGGAGGTACTGGAAACACCATATATTTT.

The chain uses TRBV11-1 and TRBJ2-5; 9 nucleotides agree with TRBD2. Per germline, CDR1 SGHAT and CDR2 FQDESV (reference sequence). The CDR3 sequence is 15 residues long. The V gene end was trimmed by 2 bases and the J gene end by 5 bases; junction bases not matched to a gene: 6. The CDR3 sequence: CASSLWRGGPETQYF. The CDR3, as DNA: TGTGCCAGCAGCTTATGGCGGGGGGGCCCGGAGACCCAGTACTTC. Complete variable domain (other parts from reference TRBV11-1 and TRBJ2-5): EAEVAQSPRYKITEKSQAVAFWCDPISGHATLYWYRQILGQGPELLVQFQDESVVDDSQLPKDRFSAERLKGVDSTLKIQPAELGDSAMYLCASSLWRGGPETQYFGPGTRLLVL.

The chain is built from TRBV21-1 and TRBJ2-7; TRBD2, the table's D call, was not compared with the DNA. TRBV21-1 is tagged as a pseudogene. The CDR3 is made up of 16 amino acids. As DNA, the CDR3 is TGTGCCAGCAGCAAAGTAACAAGGGGGGGCTCACGCGAGCAGTACTTC. Protein: CASSKVTRGGSREQYF.

The chain combines TRBV25-1 with TRBJ1-3; D ambiguous. CDR1 is MGHDK and CDR2 is SYGVNS in the germline V gene. V was pared by 7 bases and J by 0 bases, with 4 bases between. The CDR3 is 12 amino acids. The CDR3 spells CASTSSGNTIYF. CDR3 coding DNA: TGTGCCAGCACCTCCTCTGGAAACACCATATATTTT. The variable domain in full, with the rest retrieved from reference TRBV25-1 and TRBJ1-3, is EADIYQTPRYLVIGTGKKITLECSQTMGHDKMYWYQQDPGMELHLIHYSYGVNSTEKGDLSSESTVSRIRTEHFPLTLESARPSHTSQYLCASTSSGNTIYFGEGSWLTVV.

The J gene is TRBJ1-2, the V gene TRBV5-4; D unresolved. There are 15 residues in the CDR3. Looked up from germline, CDR1 is SGHNT and CDR2 is YYREEE (reference sequence). Deletions cut 3 bases from V and 2 bases from J, with 14 bases between. The DNA of the CDR3 is TGTGCCAGCAGCTCTAAGCGGGGTTCGAACTATGGCTACACCTTC. It yields the protein CASSSKRGSNYGYTF.

The chain is built from TRBV5-1 and TRBJ2-1, with 8 positions matching TRBD1. V gave up 0 bases and J gave up 5 bases; unmatched junction bases: 1. CDR3 length: 14 amino acids. Per the germline V gene, CDR1 is SGHRS and CDR2 is YFSETQ. The CDR3 DNA reads TGCGCCAGCAGCTTGGGGACAGGGAACAATGAGCAGTTCTTC. It is translated as CASSLGTGNNEQFF.

V gene TRBV5-6 combines with J gene TRBJ1-2, with 8 bases that match TRBD1. The CDR3 sequence is 13 residues long. V lost 1 base, J lost 7 bases, and 3 bases stayed unmatched. Germline assignment: CDR1 SGHDT and CDR2 YYEEEE. The CDR3 is CASSLTGGGGYTF. The CDR3 DNA reads as TGTGCCAGCAGCTTGACAGGGGGGGGTGGCTACACCTTC.

The chain employs TRBV11-1 and TRBJ2-5; the D gene is possibly TRBD1 (6 bases). The V end lost 5 bases, the J end lost 0 bases, and 10 bases lay between the germline ends. Germline V gene lookup returns CDR1 SGHAT and CDR2 FQDESV (reference sequence). The CDR3 runs to 14 residues. Here the CDR3 DNA reads TGTGCCAGCAGCCGTGACAGGTACCAAGAGACCCAGTACTTC. Translated: CASSRDRYQETQYF.

The chain has TRBV7-9 and TRBJ1-4, with no clear D. The CDR3 is 14 amino acids. V shed 4 bases and J shed 7 bases, with 13 bases lying between them. The V gene's germline CDR1 is SEHNR and CDR2 FQNEAQ (reference sequence). CDR3 amino acids: CASSSVPRSEKLFF. CDR3 DNA sequence: TGTGCCAGCAGCTCGGTTCCTAGGAGTGAAAAACTGTTTTTT. The full variable domain, its missing parts supplied by reference TRBV7-9 and TRBJ1-4, is DTGVSQNPRHKITKRGQNVTFRCDPISEHNRLYWYRQTLGQGPEFLTYFQNEAQLEKSRLLSDRFSAERPKGSFSTLEIQRTEQGDSAMYLCASSSVPRSEKLFFGSGTQLSVL.

The rearrangement joins TRBV27 to TRBJ2-5; 8 nucleotides align to TRBD1. This CDR3 has 15 residues. In germline, CDR1 is MNHEY, CDR2 SMNVEV (reference sequence). Losses at the gene ends were 4 bases for V and 5 bases for J; bases not matched to a gene: 9. CDR3 nucleotide sequence: TGTGCCAGCAGTTCTCCCGGGACAGGCGGGGAGACCCAGTACTTC. It yields the protein CASSSPGTGGETQYF.

This chain joins TRBV5-1 and TRBJ1-2, with TRBD1 matching over 9 bases. The germline CDR1 and CDR2 sequences are SGHRS and YFSETQ. This CDR3 region has 15 residues. V lost 4 bases to trimming and J lost 5 bases; unmatched junction nucleotides: 9. CDR3 DNA: TGCGCCAGCAGCGAAGGGGCAGGGACAGGGTATGGCTACACCTTC. As protein: CASSEGAGTGYGYTF.